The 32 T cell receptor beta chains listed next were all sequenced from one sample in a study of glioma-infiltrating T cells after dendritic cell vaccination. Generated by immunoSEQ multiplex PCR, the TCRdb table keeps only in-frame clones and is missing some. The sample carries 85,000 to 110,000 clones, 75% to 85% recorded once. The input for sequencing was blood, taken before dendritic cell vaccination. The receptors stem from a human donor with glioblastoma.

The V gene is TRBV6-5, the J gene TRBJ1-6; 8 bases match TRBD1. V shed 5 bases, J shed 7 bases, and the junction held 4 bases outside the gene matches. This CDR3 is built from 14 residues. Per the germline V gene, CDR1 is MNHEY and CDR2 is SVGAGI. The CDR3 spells CASSLDRVNSPLHF. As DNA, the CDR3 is TGTGCCAGCAGTCTGGACAGGGTGAATTCACCCCTCCACTTT.

This chain's CDR3 is CASSQAFLTTGGTEAFF. CDR3 DNA sequence: TGCGCCAGCAGCCAGGCCTTTCTGACGACAGGGGGCACTGAAGCTTTCTTT. V and J are TRBV4-1 and TRBJ1-1; 9 bases are a match to TRBD1. After removal of 3 bases from V and 4 bases from J, the junction contained 12 bases not matched to a gene. This CDR3 region has 17 residues. Germline CDR1 MGHRA, CDR2 YSYEKL.

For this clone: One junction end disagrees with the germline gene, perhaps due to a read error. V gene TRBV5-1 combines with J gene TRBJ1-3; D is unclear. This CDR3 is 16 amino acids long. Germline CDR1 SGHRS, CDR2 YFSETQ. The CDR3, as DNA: TGCGCCAGCAGCTTGAACCCTACGGACTCTGGAAACACTATATATTTT. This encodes CASSLNPTDSGNTIYF. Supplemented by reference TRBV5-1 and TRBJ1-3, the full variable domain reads KAGVTQTPRYLIKTRGQQVTLSCSPISGHRSVSWYQQTPGQGLQFLFEYFSETQRNKGNFPGRFSGRQFSNSRSEMNVSTLELGDSALYLCASSLNPTDSGNTIYFGEGSWLTVV.

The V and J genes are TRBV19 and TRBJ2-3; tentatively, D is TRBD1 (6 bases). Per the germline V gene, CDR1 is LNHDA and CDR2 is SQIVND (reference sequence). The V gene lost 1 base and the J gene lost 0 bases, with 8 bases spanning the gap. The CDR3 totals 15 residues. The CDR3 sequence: CASSIAQGSTDTQYF. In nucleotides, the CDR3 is TGTGCCAGTAGTATAGCCCAGGGGAGCACAGATACGCAGTATTTT.

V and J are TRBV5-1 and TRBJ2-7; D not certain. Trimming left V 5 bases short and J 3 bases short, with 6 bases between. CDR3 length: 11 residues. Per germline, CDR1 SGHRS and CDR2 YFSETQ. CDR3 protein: CASRNSYEQYF. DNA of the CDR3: TGCGCCAGCAGAAACAGCTACGAGCAGTACTTC.

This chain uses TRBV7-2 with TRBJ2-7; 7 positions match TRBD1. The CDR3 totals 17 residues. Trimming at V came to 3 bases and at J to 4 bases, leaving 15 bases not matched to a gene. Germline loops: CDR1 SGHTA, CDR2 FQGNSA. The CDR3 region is CASSLEPTGAISYEQYF. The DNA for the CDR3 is TGTGCCAGCAGCTTGGAACCTACAGGGGCGATTAGTTACGAGCAGTACTTC.

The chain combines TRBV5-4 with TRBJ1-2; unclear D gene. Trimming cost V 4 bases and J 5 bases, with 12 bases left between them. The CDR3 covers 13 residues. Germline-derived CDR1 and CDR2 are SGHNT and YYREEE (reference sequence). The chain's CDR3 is CASSPYGVYGYTF. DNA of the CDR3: TGTGCCAGCAGCCCATACGGAGTTTATGGCTACACCTTC.

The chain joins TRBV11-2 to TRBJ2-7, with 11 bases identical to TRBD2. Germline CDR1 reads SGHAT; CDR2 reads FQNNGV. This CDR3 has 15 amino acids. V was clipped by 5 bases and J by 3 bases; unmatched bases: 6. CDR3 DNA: TGTGCCAGCAGCCCGGCCGGACTAGCGGGCTACGAGCAGTACTTC. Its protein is CASSPAGLAGYEQYF. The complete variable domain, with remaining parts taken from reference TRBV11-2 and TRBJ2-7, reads EAGVAQSPRYKIIEKRQSVAFWCNPISGHATLYWYQQILGQGPKLLIQFQNNGVVDDSQLPKDRFSAERLKGVDSTLKIQPAKLEDSAVYLCASSPAGLAGYEQYFGPGTRLTVT.

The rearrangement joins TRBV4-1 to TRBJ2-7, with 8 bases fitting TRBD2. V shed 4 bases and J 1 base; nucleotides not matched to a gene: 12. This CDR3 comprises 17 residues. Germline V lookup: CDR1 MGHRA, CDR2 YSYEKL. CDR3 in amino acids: CASSPESISGGSYEQYF. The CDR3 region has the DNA TGCGCCAGCAGCCCCGAGTCCATAAGCGGGGGTTCCTACGAGCAGTACTTC.

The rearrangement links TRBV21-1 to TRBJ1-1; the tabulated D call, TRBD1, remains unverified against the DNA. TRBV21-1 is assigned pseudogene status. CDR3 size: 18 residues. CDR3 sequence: CASSKEKGQHPINTEAFF. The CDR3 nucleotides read TGTGCCAGCAGCAAAGAAAAGGGACAGCACCCAATTAACACTGAAGCTTTCTTT.

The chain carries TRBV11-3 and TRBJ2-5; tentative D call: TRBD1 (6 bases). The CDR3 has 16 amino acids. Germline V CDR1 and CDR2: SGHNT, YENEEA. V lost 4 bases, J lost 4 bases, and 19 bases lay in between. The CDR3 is CASSSPRQGFGETQYF. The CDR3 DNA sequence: TGTGCCAGCAGCTCCCCCCGGCAGGGGTTCGGAGAGACCCAGTACTTC.

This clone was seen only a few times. The CDR3 DNA sequence: TGTGCCATCAGTGAGTCAGGGACAGGATCCTACGAGCAGTACTTC. Translated: CAISESGTGSYEQYF. The rearrangement uses TRBV10-3 and TRBJ2-7; TRBD1 matches 8 bases. In germline, CDR1 is ENHRY, CDR2 SYGVKD. The V segment lost 0 bases and the J segment 1 base; nucleotides outside the gene matches: 2. This CDR3 comprises 15 residues.

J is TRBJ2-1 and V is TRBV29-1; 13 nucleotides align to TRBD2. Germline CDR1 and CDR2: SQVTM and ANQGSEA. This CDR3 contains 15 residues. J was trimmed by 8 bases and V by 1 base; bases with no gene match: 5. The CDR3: CSVEVLAGGMYEQFF. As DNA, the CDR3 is TGCAGCGTTGAAGTACTAGCGGGGGGGATGTATGAGCAGTTCTTC.

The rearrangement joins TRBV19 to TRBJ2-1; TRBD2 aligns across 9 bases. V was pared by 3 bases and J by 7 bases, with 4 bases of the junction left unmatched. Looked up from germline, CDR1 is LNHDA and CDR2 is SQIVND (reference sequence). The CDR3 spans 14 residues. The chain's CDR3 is CASSIGLAGNEQFF. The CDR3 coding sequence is TGTGCCAGTAGTATCGGGCTAGCGGGGAATGAGCAGTTCTTC. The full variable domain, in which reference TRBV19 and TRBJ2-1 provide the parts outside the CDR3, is DGGITQSPKYLFRKEGQNVTLSCEQNLNHDAMYWYRQDPGQGLRLIYYSQIVNDFQKGDIAEGYSVSREKKESFPLTVTSAQKNPTAFYLCASSIGLAGNEQFFGPGTRLTVL.

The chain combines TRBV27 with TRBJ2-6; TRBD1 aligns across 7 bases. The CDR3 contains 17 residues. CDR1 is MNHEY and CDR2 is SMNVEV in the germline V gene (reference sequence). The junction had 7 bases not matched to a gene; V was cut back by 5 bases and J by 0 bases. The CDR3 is CASSQGQYYSGANVLTF. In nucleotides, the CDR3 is TGTGCCAGCAGTCAGGGACAGTACTACTCTGGGGCCAACGTCCTGACTTTC.

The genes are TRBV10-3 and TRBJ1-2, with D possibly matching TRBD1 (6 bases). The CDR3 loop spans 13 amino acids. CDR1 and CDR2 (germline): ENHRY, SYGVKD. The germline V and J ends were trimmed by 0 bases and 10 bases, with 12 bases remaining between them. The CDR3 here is CAISESTTGLYTF. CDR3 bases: TGTGCCATCAGTGAGTCGACGACAGGCCTCTACACCTTC.

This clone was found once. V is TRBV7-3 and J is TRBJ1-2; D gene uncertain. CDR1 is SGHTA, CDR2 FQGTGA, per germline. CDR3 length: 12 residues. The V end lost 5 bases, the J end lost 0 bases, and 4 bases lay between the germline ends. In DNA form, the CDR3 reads TGTGCCAGCAGCCTTGCTAACTATGGCTACACCTTC. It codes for CASSLANYGYTF.

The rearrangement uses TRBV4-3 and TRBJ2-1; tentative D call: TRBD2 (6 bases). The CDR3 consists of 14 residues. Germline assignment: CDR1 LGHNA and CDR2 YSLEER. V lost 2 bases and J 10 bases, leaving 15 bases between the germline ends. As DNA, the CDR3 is TGCGCCAGCAGCCAACTACCGACTAGATTCGAGCAGTTCTTC. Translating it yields CASSQLPTRFEQFF.

The CDR3 sequence is CASSPDLTNQETQYF. The CDR3 DNA reads TGTGCCAGCAGCCCTGACCTGACTAACCAAGAGACCCAGTACTTC. V gene TRBV5-4 combines with J gene TRBJ2-5; D is perhaps TRBD2 (5 bases). This CDR3 region has 15 residues. Trimming removed 4 bases from V and 0 bases from J, with 13 bases in between. Germline CDR1 SGHNT, CDR2 YYREEE (reference sequence).

The CDR3 sequence: CAWSSVPGGYTF. DNA for the CDR3: TGTGCCTGGAGCTCCGTCCCGGGAGGCTACACCTTC. This rearrangement joins TRBV30 to TRBJ1-2, with D unclear. V lost 3 bases, J lost 8 bases, and 13 bases lay in between. CDR3 length: 12 amino acids. Germline values: CDR1 GTSNPN, CDR2 SVGIG (reference sequence).

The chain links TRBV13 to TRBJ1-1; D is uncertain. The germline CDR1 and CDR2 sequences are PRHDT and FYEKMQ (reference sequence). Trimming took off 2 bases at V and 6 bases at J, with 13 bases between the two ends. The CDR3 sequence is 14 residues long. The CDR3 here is CASSLSPSGSEAFF. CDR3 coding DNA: TGTGCCAGCAGCTTAAGCCCCTCGGGGTCTGAAGCTTTCTTT.

CDR3 in DNA: TGTGCCAGCAGCCCGACCACAGGGAAAGGGGAGCTGTTTTTT. Translating gives CASSPTTGKGELFF. The chain carries TRBV9 and TRBJ2-2; maybe TRBD1 (6 bases). The V gene lost 4 bases and the J gene lost 8 bases, with 15 bases spanning the gap. The CDR3 extends over 14 amino acids. The germline gives CDR1 SGDLS, CDR2 YYNGEE.

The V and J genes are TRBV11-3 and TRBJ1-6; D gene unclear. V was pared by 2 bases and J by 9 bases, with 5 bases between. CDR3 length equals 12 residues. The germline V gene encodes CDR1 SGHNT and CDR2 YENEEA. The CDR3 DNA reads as TGTGCCAGCAGCTTAATCGGTTCACCCCTCCACTTT. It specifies CASSLIGSPLHF.

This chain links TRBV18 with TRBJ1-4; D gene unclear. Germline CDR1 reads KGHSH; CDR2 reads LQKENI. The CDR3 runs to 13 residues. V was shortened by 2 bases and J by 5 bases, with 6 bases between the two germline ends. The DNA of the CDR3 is TGTGCCAGCTCACCATTTCAGAATGAAAAACTGTTTTTT. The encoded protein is CASSPFQNEKLFF.

The CDR3 DNA reads as TGTGCCAGCAGCCCTGAGTTGGGCAGAAACTATGGCTACACCTTC. This sequence encodes CASSPELGRNYGYTF. J is TRBJ1-2 and V is TRBV7-6; D gene uncertain. CDR1 is SGHVS and CDR2 is FNYEAQ in the germline V gene. The CDR3 sequence is 15 residues long. V was pared by 5 bases and J by 2 bases, with 15 bases between. Complete variable domain (other parts from reference TRBV7-6 and TRBJ1-2): GAGVSQSPRYKVTKRGQDVALRCDPISGHVSLYWYRQALGQGPEFLTYFNYEAQQDKSGLPNDRFSAERPEGSISTLTIQRTEQRDSAMYRCASSPELGRNYGYTFGSGTRLTVV.

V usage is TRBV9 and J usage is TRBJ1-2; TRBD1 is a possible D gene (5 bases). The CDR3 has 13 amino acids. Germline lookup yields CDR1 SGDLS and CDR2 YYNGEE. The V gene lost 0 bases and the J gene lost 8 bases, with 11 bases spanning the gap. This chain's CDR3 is CASSVEAGQGYTF. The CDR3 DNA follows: TGTGCCAGCAGCGTAGAGGCAGGGCAAGGCTACACCTTC.

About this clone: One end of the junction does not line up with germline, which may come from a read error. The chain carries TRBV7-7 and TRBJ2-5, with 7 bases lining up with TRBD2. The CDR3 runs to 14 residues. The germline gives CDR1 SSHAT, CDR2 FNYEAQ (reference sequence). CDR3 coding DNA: TGTGCTAGCAGCTTAACGGTGGGAGGGGAGACCCAGTACTTC. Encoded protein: CASSLTVGGETQYF.

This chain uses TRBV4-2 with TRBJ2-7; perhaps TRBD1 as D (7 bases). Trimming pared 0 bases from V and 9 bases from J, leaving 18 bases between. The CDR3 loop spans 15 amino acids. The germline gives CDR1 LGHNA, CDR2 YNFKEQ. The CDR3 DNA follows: TGTGCCAGCAGCCAAGATGGAGGGACAGACAACACGCAGTACTTC. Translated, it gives CASSQDGGTDNTQYF.

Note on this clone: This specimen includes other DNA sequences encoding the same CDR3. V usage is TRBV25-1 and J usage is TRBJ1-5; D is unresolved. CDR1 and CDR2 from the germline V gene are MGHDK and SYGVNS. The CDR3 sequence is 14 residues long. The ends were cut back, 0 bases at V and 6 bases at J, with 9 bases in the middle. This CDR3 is CASSEYGSGQPQHF. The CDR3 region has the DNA TGTGCCAGCAGTGAATATGGGAGTGGTCAGCCCCAGCATTTT.

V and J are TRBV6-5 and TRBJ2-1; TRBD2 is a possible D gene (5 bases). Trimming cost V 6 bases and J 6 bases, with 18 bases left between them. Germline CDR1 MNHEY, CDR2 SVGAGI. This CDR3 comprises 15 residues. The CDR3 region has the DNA TGTGCCAGCAGCGCCCCCCCCCGCGGGTCCAATGAGCAGTTCTTC. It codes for CASSAPPRGSNEQFF.

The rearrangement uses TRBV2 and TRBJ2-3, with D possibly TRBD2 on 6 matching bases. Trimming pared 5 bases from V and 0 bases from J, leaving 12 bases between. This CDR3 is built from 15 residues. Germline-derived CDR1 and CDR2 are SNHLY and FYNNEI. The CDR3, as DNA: TGTGCCAGCAGTCCGGCGGGGCAAAGCACAGATACGCAGTATTTT. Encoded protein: CASSPAGQSTDTQYF.

Here the CDR3 reads CASSIVAGSWDGYTF. The CDR3 DNA sequence: TGTGCCAGTAGTATAGTCGCCGGGAGTTGGGATGGCTACACCTTC. The chain joins TRBV19 to TRBJ1-2, with D unclear. This CDR3 comprises 15 residues. Germline V gene lookup returns CDR1 LNHDA and CDR2 SQIVND (reference sequence). Trimming cost V 1 base and J 6 bases, with 15 bases left between them.